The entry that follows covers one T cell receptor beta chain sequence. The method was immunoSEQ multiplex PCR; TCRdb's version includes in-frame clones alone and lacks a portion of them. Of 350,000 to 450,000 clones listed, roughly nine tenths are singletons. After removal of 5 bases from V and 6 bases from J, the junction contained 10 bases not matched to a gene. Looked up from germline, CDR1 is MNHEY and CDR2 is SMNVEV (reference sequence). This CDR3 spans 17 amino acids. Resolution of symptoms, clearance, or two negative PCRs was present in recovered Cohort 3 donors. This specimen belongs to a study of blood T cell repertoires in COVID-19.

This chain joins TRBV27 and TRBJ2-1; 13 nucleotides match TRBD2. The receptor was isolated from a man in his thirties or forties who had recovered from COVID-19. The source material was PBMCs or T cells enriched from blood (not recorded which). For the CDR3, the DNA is TGTGCCAGCAGTCCCAGGGGACTAGCGGGATCGGGCAATGAGCAGTTCTTC. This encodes CASSPRGLAGSGNEQFF.